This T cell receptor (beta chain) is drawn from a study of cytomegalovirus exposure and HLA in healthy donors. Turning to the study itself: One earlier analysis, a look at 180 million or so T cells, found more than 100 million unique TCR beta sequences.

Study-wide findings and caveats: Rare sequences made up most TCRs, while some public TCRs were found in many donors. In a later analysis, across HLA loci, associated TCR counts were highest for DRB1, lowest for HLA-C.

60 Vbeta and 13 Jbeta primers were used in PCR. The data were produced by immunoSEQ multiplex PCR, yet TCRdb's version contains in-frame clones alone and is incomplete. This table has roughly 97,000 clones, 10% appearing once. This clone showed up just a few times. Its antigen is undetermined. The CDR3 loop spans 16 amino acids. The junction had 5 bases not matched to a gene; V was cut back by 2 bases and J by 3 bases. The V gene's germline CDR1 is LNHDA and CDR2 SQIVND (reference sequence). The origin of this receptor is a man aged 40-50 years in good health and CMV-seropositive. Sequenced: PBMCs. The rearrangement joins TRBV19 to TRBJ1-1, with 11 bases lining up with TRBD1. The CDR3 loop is CASSIRTGGKDTEAFF. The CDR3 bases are TGTGCCAGTAGTATAAGGACAGGGGGCAAGGACACTGAAGCTTTCTTT.